One TCR beta chain is described in this entry. The antigen is not known. This sample is part of a study of CD8 T cells in ankylosing spondylitis. MiXCR, applied by TCRdb to the 5' RACE reads, yields one record per CDR3 protein. The data contain 350,000 to 400,000 distinct CDR3 sequences, 20% of them singletons. Findings and limits, study-wide: Apparently characteristic of ankylosing spondylitis blood was a TCR beta motif (roughly eight highly homologous variants). Reported data indicate significant enrichment of disease-linked clones within matched ankylosing spondylitis synovial fluid.

This CDR3 is 14 amino acids long. V was trimmed by 8 bases and J by 2 bases, leaving 16 bases between them. The sequencing input was blood, either unsorted or a sorted T cell fraction (not recorded which). This TCR came from a male donor with ankylosing spondylitis or in good health (not recorded which). The rearrangement uses TRBV12-3 or TRBV12-4 and TRBJ2-7; D unclear. CDR3 protein: CASGDTVWTYEQYF. The CDR3 coding sequence is TGTGCCAGCGGTGACACCGTCTGGACCTACGAGCAGTACTTC.